This TCR beta chain was profiled in a study of CD8 T cells in ankylosing spondylitis. The CDR3 sequence is 14 residues long. After removal of 6 bases from V and 5 bases from J, the junction contained 7 bases not matched to a gene. Germline CDR1 is MNHNS and CDR2 is SASEGT. The sample holds a few counts of this clonotype. 5'-RACE, quantitative and with molecular barcodes, yielded the TCR beta libraries. Each CDR3 protein is one row after TCRdb ran MiXCR on the 5' RACE reads. Of about 310,000 distinct CDR3 sequences listed, about a fifth are singletons. This receptor was identified in a female donor with ankylosing spondylitis or in good health (not recorded which). The chain combines TRBV6-1 with TRBJ1-2; 9 nucleotides align to TRBD1. Material for sequencing was blood, either unsorted or a sorted T cell fraction (not recorded which). The CDR3 coding sequence is TGTGCCAGCAGAGAGGGACAGGGTCCTTATGGCTACACCTTC. As protein: CASREGQGPYGYTF.